Each of the 23 T cell receptor beta chains below was sequenced from the same sample in a study of blood T cell repertoires in COVID-19. Using immunoSEQ multiplex PCR, the repertoire was profiled, and TCRdb retains in-frame clones only, with some absent. The table includes roughly 400,000 clones, around nine tenths detected once. Input material: PBMCs or T cells enriched from blood (not recorded which). All receptors derive from a young woman who had been exposed to COVID-19.

This clone was seen a few times. This chain uses TRBV4-2 with TRBJ2-7; a weak D match, TRBD1 (5 bases). With 1 base removed from V and 2 bases from J, the gap between germline ends came to 12 bases. Germline V gene sequence: CDR1 LGHNA, CDR2 YNFKEQ. This CDR3 comprises 15 residues. CDR3 region: CASSQAGLTAYEQYF. CDR3 in DNA: TGTGCCAGCAGCCAAGCAGGGCTAACAGCCTACGAGCAGTACTTC.

The V and J genes are TRBV19 and TRBJ1-1; the match to TRBD1 covers 7 bases. The CDR3 runs to 14 residues. V trimming: 7 bases; J trimming: 1 base; junction bases outside the gene matches: 6. Germline CDR1 is LNHDA and CDR2 is SQIVND (reference sequence). CDR3 loop: CASTRQGRNTEAFF. The CDR3 coding sequence is TGTGCCAGTACTCGACAGGGAAGGAACACTGAAGCTTTCTTT.

This sequence joins TRBV7-9 and TRBJ1-2, with no clear D. The germline V gene has CDR1 SEHNR and CDR2 FQNEAQ (reference sequence). The CDR3 is made up of 17 amino acids. Deletions cut 0 bases from V and 2 bases from J, with 16 bases between. Here the CDR3 DNA reads TGTGCCAGCAGCTTAGCTCTTTCTACAGCCTTAAACTATGGCTACACCTTC. Translated, it gives CASSLALSTALNYGYTF.

The CDR3 coding sequence is TGTGCCAGCAGTTACGGGGGGACAGGAGGGAACGAGCAGTACTTC. Translating gives CASSYGGTGGNEQYF. The rearrangement uses TRBV6-5 and TRBJ2-7, with 8 bases matching TRBD1. CDR3 size: 15 residues. V shed 2 bases and J 5 bases; nucleotides not matched to a gene: 8. CDR1 is MNHEY and CDR2 is SVGAGI in the germline V gene.

This clone was seen more than once but under ten times. The V and J genes are TRBV7-6 and TRBJ1-4; no clear D gene. CDR1 and CDR2 from the germline V gene are SGHVS and FNYEAQ. V lost 1 base and J 10 bases, leaving 7 bases between the germline ends. This CDR3 is 12 amino acids long. The CDR3 protein is CASSLESGKLFF. The CDR3 DNA sequence: TGTGCCAGCAGCTTAGAAAGCGGAAAACTGTTTTTT.

The rearrangement uses TRBV11-3 and TRBJ2-1; 11 bases are a match to TRBD1. Germline CDR1 SGHNT, CDR2 YENEEA. J gave up 2 bases and V 5 bases, and 11 bases lay outside the gene matches. CDR3 length: 18 residues. The CDR3 sequence is CASSPSGDRGRTYNEQFF. CDR3 DNA sequence: TGTGCCAGCAGCCCCTCGGGGGACAGGGGGAGAACCTACAATGAGCAGTTCTTC.

This rearrangement joins TRBV27 to TRBJ2-7, with 16 bases identical to TRBD2. V gave up 4 bases and J gave up 2 bases; unmatched junction bases: 8. The CDR3 is 18 amino acids. Germline-derived CDR1 and CDR2 are MNHEY and SMNVEV (reference sequence). DNA of the CDR3: TGTGCCAGCAGTTCCGGGACTAGCGGGAGGGCCCTGGCCTACGAGCAGTACTTC. Its protein is CASSSGTSGRALAYEQYF.

The genes are TRBV5-6 and TRBJ2-6, with 9 bases aligning to TRBD1. Germline loops: CDR1 SGHDT, CDR2 YYEEEE. There are 19 residues in the CDR3. Unmatched junction bases numbered 10, after V lost 3 bases and J lost 0 bases. CDR3 in amino acids: CASSSSRDRAFSGANVLTF. The CDR3 bases are TGTGCCAGCAGCTCGAGCCGGGACAGGGCCTTCTCTGGGGCCAACGTCCTGACTTTC.

V and J are TRBV7-2 and TRBJ2-3, with D perhaps TRBD2 (6 bases). Germline-derived CDR1 and CDR2 are SGHTA and FQGNSA. The CDR3 totals 16 residues. V lost 5 bases, J lost 4 bases, and 19 bases lay in between. CDR3 residues: CASSPPWRGFPDTQYF. CDR3 DNA sequence: TGTGCCAGCAGCCCCCCATGGCGGGGCTTTCCAGATACGCAGTATTTT.

J is TRBJ2-7 and V is TRBV11-3, with TRBD2 matching over 8 bases. The CDR3 sequence is 15 residues long. The V segment lost 1 base and the J segment 2 bases; nucleotides outside the gene matches: 4. Germline loops: CDR1 SGHNT, CDR2 YENEEA. This CDR3 is CASSLVAGGTYEQYF. CDR3 DNA sequence: TGTGCCAGCAGCTTAGTCGCGGGAGGCACCTACGAGCAGTACTTC.

The chain combines TRBV5-4 with TRBJ2-3, with 11 positions matching TRBD2. This CDR3 is 16 amino acids long. Germline V gives CDR1 SGHNT, CDR2 YYREEE (reference sequence). Trimming took 2 bases from V and 4 from J; bases not matched to a gene: 6. CDR3 amino acids: CASSFGSGGAPDTQYF. DNA for the CDR3: TGTGCCAGCAGCTTTGGTAGCGGGGGGGCCCCAGATACGCAGTATTTT.

The gene calls are TRBV7-6 and TRBJ2-3; D unresolved. Germline values: CDR1 SGHVS, CDR2 FNYEAQ. This CDR3 comprises 17 residues. With 0 bases removed from V and 2 bases from J, the gap between germline ends came to 15 bases. The CDR3 coding sequence is TGTGCCAGCAGCTTAGCGAATGGCGGCCCCAACACAGATACGCAGTATTTT. Translation: CASSLANGGPNTDTQYF.

The chain combines TRBV7-2 with TRBJ2-5; no clear D. V was shortened by 6 bases and J by 5 bases, with 16 bases between the two germline ends. This CDR3 contains 14 residues. Germline CDR1 SGHTA, CDR2 FQGNSA. CDR3 loop: CASRNTQSRETQYF. The CDR3 DNA follows: TGTGCCAGCAGGAACACACAAAGCAGGGAGACCCAGTACTTC.

The chain is built from TRBV19 and TRBJ1-4; possibly TRBD1 for D (6 bases). In germline, CDR1 is LNHDA, CDR2 SQIVND (reference sequence). Trimming stripped 11 bases from V and 2 bases from J, with 15 bases between. This CDR3 has 14 amino acids. The chain's CDR3 is CALNRGGTNEKLFF. CDR3 in DNA: TGTGCCCTCAACCGGGGGGGCACTAATGAAAAACTGTTTTTT.

This chain connects TRBV11-3 to TRBJ2-1, with a weak D call TRBD1 (5 bases). The CDR3 length is 12 residues. Germline V gene data show CDR1 as SGHNT and CDR2 as YENEEA. The V end lost 5 bases, the J end lost 6 bases, and 8 bases lay between the germline ends. CDR3 DNA: TGTGCCAGCAGCCACGACAGCAATGAGCAGTTCTTC. Amino acid sequence: CASSHDSNEQFF.

The CDR3 DNA sequence: TGTGCCAGTAGTATAGATAGAGGGCCCTCTGAAGCTTTCTTT. It yields the protein CASSIDRGPSEAFF. The V call is TRBV19, the J call TRBJ1-1; D call uncertain. Between the trimmed V and J ends, which lost 0 bases and 6 bases, there was a span of 11 bases. The CDR3 is 14 amino acids. Germline V gene lookup returns CDR1 LNHDA and CDR2 SQIVND (reference sequence).

This clone was seen a handful of times. J is TRBJ1-2 and V is TRBV5-6; D perhaps matches TRBD1 (5 bases). The V end was cut by 0 bases, the J end by 6 bases, with 18 bases between. In germline, CDR1 is SGHDT, CDR2 YYEEEE. The CDR3 totals 16 residues. The CDR3 bases are TGTGCCAGCAGCTTGGTAGGCAGGGAGGCGGTTCATGGCTACACCTTC. This codes for CASSLVGREAVHGYTF.

This chain connects TRBV20-1 to TRBJ1-6; no definite D call. CDR1 and CDR2 from the germline V gene are DFQATT and SNEGSKA (reference sequence). V dropped 3 bases and J dropped 6 bases, with 15 bases sitting between them. The CDR3 is made up of 15 amino acids. The CDR3 reads CSASSGYSVNSPLHF. The CDR3 DNA reads as TGCAGTGCTAGTTCAGGATACTCGGTTAATTCACCCCTCCACTTT.

This clone was seen a single time. This rearrangement joins TRBV4-1 to TRBJ2-3; 9 bases are shared with TRBD2. From germline, CDR1 is MGHRA and CDR2 YSYEKL. The CDR3 is made up of 19 amino acids. The V segment lost 0 bases and the J segment 5 bases; nucleotides outside the gene matches: 15. CDR3 loop: CASSQDRAAVAGGLDTQYF. The CDR3 DNA is TGCGCCAGCAGCCAAGATAGGGCTGCTGTTGCGGGGGGGCTAGATACGCAGTATTTT.

The chain couples TRBV5-1 to TRBJ2-7; D gene uncertain. The CDR3 totals 15 residues. V lost 1 base and J lost 4, with 15 bases in between. Per the germline V gene, CDR1 is SGHRS and CDR2 is YFSETQ. CDR3 coding DNA: TGCGCCAGCAGCTTGAGCGAAGGAATTTTTTACGAGCAGTACTTC. It codes for CASSLSEGIFYEQYF.

The rearrangement joins TRBV12-5 to TRBJ1-5; 8 bases match TRBD1. The CDR3 totals 18 residues. Germline trimming cut 3 bases from V and 0 bases from J; bases unmatched to any gene: 10. Germline loops: CDR1 LGHNT, CDR2 FRNRAP. This CDR3 is CASGFHTGGGDSNQPQHF. The CDR3 DNA reads TGTGCTAGTGGTTTCCATACAGGGGGAGGGGATAGCAATCAGCCCCAGCATTTT.

The chain employs TRBV27 and TRBJ2-7; 7 bases match TRBD1. Trimming took 7 bases from V and 2 from J; bases not matched to a gene: 8. In germline, CDR1 is MNHEY, CDR2 SMNVEV (reference sequence). The CDR3 consists of 14 residues. For the CDR3, the DNA is TGTGCCAGCAATCCCGGGACAGTTGCCTACGAGCAGTACTTC. It specifies CASNPGTVAYEQYF.

On this clone: The sample holds other DNA sequences that translate to the same CDR3. The chain is built from TRBV18 and TRBJ2-5; D is unclear. Deletions cut 3 bases from V and 2 bases from J, with 7 bases between. CDR3 length: 13 residues. The germline V gene has CDR1 KGHSH and CDR2 LQKENI. CDR3 in amino acids: CASSPGSQETQYF. For the CDR3, the DNA is TGTGCCAGCTCACCGGGCAGTCAAGAGACCCAGTACTTC. Supplemented by reference TRBV18 and TRBJ2-5, the full variable domain reads NAGVMQNPRHLVRRRGQEARLRCSPMKGHSHVYWYRQLPEEGLKFMVYLQKENIIDESGMPKERFSAEFPKEGPSILRIQQVVRGDSAAYFCASSPGSQETQYFGPGTRLLVL.